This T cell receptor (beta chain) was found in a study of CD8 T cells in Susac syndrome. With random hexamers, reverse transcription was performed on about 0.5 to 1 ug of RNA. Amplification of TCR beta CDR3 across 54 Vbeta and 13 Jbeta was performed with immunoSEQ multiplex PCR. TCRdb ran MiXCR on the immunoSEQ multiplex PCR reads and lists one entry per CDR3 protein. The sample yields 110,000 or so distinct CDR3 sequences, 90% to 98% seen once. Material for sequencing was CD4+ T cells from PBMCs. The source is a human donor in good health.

The CDR3 region has the DNA TGTGCCTGGAGTGTACGGGAACTTACCGATTCACCCCTCCACTTT. Translating it yields CAWSVRELTDSPLHF. The V gene is TRBV30, the J gene TRBJ1-6; the D is unclear. Germline V CDR1 and CDR2: GTSNPN, SVGIG (reference sequence). The germline V and J ends were trimmed by 0 bases and 8 bases, with 14 bases remaining between them. The CDR3 covers 15 residues. The variable domain in full, with the rest retrieved from reference TRBV30 and TRBJ1-6, is SQTIHQWPATLVQPVGSPLSLECTVEGTSNPNLYWYRQAAGRGLQLLFYSVGIGQISSEVPQNLSASRPQDRQFILSSKKLLLSDSGFYLCAWSVRELTDSPLHFGNGTRLTVT.